Listed below are T cell receptor beta chains from one sample, sequenced in a study of cytomegalovirus exposure and HLA in healthy donors. The method was immunoSEQ multiplex PCR; TCRdb's version includes in-frame clones alone and lacks a portion of them. The sample yields about 100,000 clones, about 59% seen once. The sample was PBMCs. The receptors originated from a man aged 30-40 years in good health and CMV-seropositive. Each CDR3 is given with its conserved first and last residue. Each record gives: D gene, clone size, V gene, J gene, CDR3 protein, CDR3 DNA. D genes are given only for firm matches. Rows give clone size only sometimes, using once, few, many, or a class for an expanded clone.

d_call: -
clone_size: once
v_call: TRBV6-6
j_call: TRBJ2-5
cdr3_aa: CASSPRRWETQYF
cdr3_nt: TGTGCCAGCAGTCCCAGGCGCTGGGAGACCCAGTACTTC

d_call: TRBD2
clone_size: -
v_call: TRBV2
j_call: TRBJ2-3
cdr3_aa: CASSEGLAGEADTQYF
cdr3_nt: TGTGCCAGCAGTGAGGGGCTAGCGGGGGAGGCAGATACGCAGTATTTT

d_call: TRBD2
clone_size: few
v_call: TRBV18
j_call: TRBJ2-1
cdr3_aa: CASSRAGGPSNEQFF
cdr3_nt: TGTGCCAGCTCCCGGGCGGGGGGGCCGAGCAATGAGCAGTTCTTC

d_call: -
clone_size: -
v_call: TRBV11-3
j_call: TRBJ1-4
cdr3_aa: CASSSSQEDEKLFF
cdr3_nt: TGTGCCAGCAGCTCATCCCAGGAGGATGAAAAACTGTTTTTT

d_call: TRBD2
clone_size: -
v_call: TRBV9
j_call: TRBJ2-3
cdr3_aa: CASSPRWIGGAMDTQYF
cdr3_nt: TGTGCCAGCAGCCCTCGGTGGATCGGGGGGGCGATGGATACGCAGTATTTT

d_call: TRBD1
clone_size: -
v_call: TRBV5-4
j_call: TRBJ1-6
cdr3_aa: CASSWGGGTGNSPLHF
cdr3_nt: TGTGCCAGCAGCTGGGGAGGGGGGACAGGGAATTCACCCCTCCACTTT

d_call: -
clone_size: -
v_call: TRBV5-1
j_call: TRBJ1-1
cdr3_aa: CASSFGHPNTEAFF
cdr3_nt: TGCGCCAGCAGCTTCGGACACCCGAACACTGAAGCTTTCTTT

d_call: -
clone_size: -
v_call: TRBV5-4
j_call: TRBJ1-2
cdr3_aa: CASSDVDKPYGYTF
cdr3_nt: TGTGCCAGCAGTGACGTAGACAAGCCCTATGGCTACACCTTC

d_call: TRBD1
clone_size: few
v_call: TRBV30
j_call: TRBJ1-3
cdr3_aa: CAWIPGQRGNTIYF
cdr3_nt: TGTGCCTGGATCCCGGGACAGCGCGGAAACACCATATATTTT

d_call: TRBD2
clone_size: -
v_call: TRBV15
j_call: TRBJ2-7
cdr3_aa: CATSTGLDPYEQYF
cdr3_nt: TGTGCCACCAGCACAGGACTAGATCCCTACGAGCAGTACTTC

d_call: -
clone_size: -
v_call: TRBV7-9
j_call: TRBJ1-5
cdr3_aa: CASSLAGDSNQPQHF
cdr3_nt: TGTGCCAGCAGCTTAGCAGGGGATAGCAATCAGCCCCAGCATTTT

d_call: -
clone_size: -
v_call: TRBV18
j_call: TRBJ2-3
cdr3_aa: CASSPRAARASTDTQYF
cdr3_nt: TGTGCCAGCTCACCACGAGCGGCAAGAGCTAGCACAGATACGCAGTATTTT

d_call: -
clone_size: -
v_call: TRBV5-1
j_call: TRBJ2-1
cdr3_aa: CASSSTDSTFPYNEQFF
cdr3_nt: TGCGCCAGCAGCTCGACCGACTCGACCTTTCCCTACAATGAGCAGTTCTTC

d_call: -
clone_size: -
v_call: TRBV21-1
j_call: TRBJ2-1
cdr3_aa: CASKSSGKNEQFF
cdr3_nt: TGTGCCAGCAAATCTAGCGGGAAAAATGAGCAGTTCTTC

d_call: -
clone_size: -
v_call: TRBV15
j_call: TRBJ2-5
cdr3_aa: CATSMRQQETQYF
cdr3_nt: TGTGCCACCAGCATGAGACAACAAGAGACCCAGTACTTC

d_call: -
clone_size: few
v_call: TRBV11-2
j_call: TRBJ1-1
cdr3_aa: CASSFRPDRNTEAFF
cdr3_nt: TGTGCCAGCAGCTTCCGACCCGACAGGAACACTGAAGCTTTCTTT

d_call: TRBD2
clone_size: -
v_call: TRBV29-1
j_call: TRBJ2-3
cdr3_aa: CSAEAGLPADTQYF
cdr3_nt: TGCAGCGCAGAAGCGGGGCTCCCCGCAGATACGCAGTATTTT

d_call: -
clone_size: -
v_call: TRBV28
j_call: TRBJ1-2
cdr3_aa: CASTAGAAGYTF
cdr3_nt: TGTGCCAGCACCGCAGGGGCGGCTGGCTACACCTTC

d_call: -
clone_size: -
v_call: TRBV6-5
j_call: TRBJ1-1
cdr3_aa: CASRQTLQGWGKAFF
cdr3_nt: TGTGCCAGCAGACAAACTTTACAGGGTTGGGGAAAAGCTTTCTTT

d_call: -
clone_size: few
v_call: TRBV7-8
j_call: TRBJ2-5
cdr3_aa: CASSKRGIQETQYF
cdr3_nt: TGTGCCAGCAGCAAAAGAGGGATACAAGAGACCCAGTACTTC

d_call: -
clone_size: few
v_call: TRBV18
j_call: TRBJ2-3
cdr3_aa: CASWTPRRGDTQYF
cdr3_nt: TGTGCCAGCTGGACTCCTCGGCGAGGAGATACGCAGTATTTT

d_call: -
clone_size: -
v_call: TRBV5-1
j_call: TRBJ2-5
cdr3_aa: CASRLGEIQETQYF
cdr3_nt: TGCGCCAGCAGGCTCGGAGAGATCCAAGAGACCCAGTACTTC

d_call: TRBD1
clone_size: few
v_call: TRBV15
j_call: TRBJ1-1
cdr3_aa: CATSVGTEPEAFF
cdr3_nt: TGTGCCACCAGCGTCGGGACAGAACCTGAAGCTTTCTTT

d_call: TRBD1
clone_size: -
v_call: TRBV4-1
j_call: TRBJ1-4
cdr3_aa: CASSQYDRGNEKLFF
cdr3_nt: TGCGCCAGCAGCCAATACGACAGGGGGAATGAAAAACTGTTTTTT

d_call: -
clone_size: -
v_call: TRBV7-6
j_call: TRBJ2-2
cdr3_aa: CASSLQYTGELFF
cdr3_nt: TGTGCCAGCAGCTTACAGTACACCGGGGAGCTGTTTTTT

d_call: -
clone_size: -
v_call: TRBV29-1
j_call: TRBJ1-2
cdr3_aa: CSVLNSGTGGYTF
cdr3_nt: TGCAGCGTTCTAAACAGCGGTACTGGTGGCTACACCTTC

d_call: -
clone_size: few
v_call: TRBV18
j_call: TRBJ2-1
cdr3_aa: CASSPPSSYNEQFF
cdr3_nt: TGTGCCAGCTCACCCCCCAGCTCCTACAATGAGCAGTTCTTC

d_call: TRBD1
clone_size: -
v_call: TRBV6-1
j_call: TRBJ2-5
cdr3_aa: CASSPGTGLETQYF
cdr3_nt: TGTGCCAGCAGCCCTGGGACAGGGTTGGAGACCCAGTACTTC

d_call: -
clone_size: -
v_call: TRBV19
j_call: TRBJ2-7
cdr3_aa: CASGAGAYEQYF
cdr3_nt: TGTGCCAGTGGCGCAGGGGCCTACGAGCAGTACTTC

d_call: TRBD1
clone_size: -
v_call: TRBV2
j_call: TRBJ1-1
cdr3_aa: CASSLTGNSEAFF
cdr3_nt: TGTGCCAGCAGTCTGACAGGGAATTCTGAAGCTTTCTTT

d_call: TRBD1
clone_size: -
v_call: TRBV5-1
j_call: TRBJ1-2
cdr3_aa: CASSPRDRGHGYTF
cdr3_nt: TGCGCCAGCAGCCCCCGGGACAGGGGGCATGGCTACACCTTC

d_call: -
clone_size: few
v_call: TRBV10-3
j_call: TRBJ1-5
cdr3_aa: CAISDPVYSNQPQHF
cdr3_nt: TGTGCCATCAGTGATCCCGTGTATAGCAATCAGCCCCAGCATTTT

d_call: -
clone_size: -
v_call: TRBV11-2
j_call: TRBJ1-4
cdr3_aa: CASTPGGETNEKLFF
cdr3_nt: TGTGCCAGCACCCCCGGGGGGGAAACTAATGAAAAACTGTTTTTT

d_call: TRBD1
clone_size: -
v_call: TRBV5-1
j_call: TRBJ1-2
cdr3_aa: CASSPGQNYGYTF
cdr3_nt: TGCGCCAGCAGCCCGGGACAGAATTATGGCTACACCTTC

d_call: -
clone_size: -
v_call: TRBV7-9
j_call: TRBJ2-5
cdr3_aa: CASSSSGQETQYF
cdr3_nt: TGTGCCAGCAGCTCCTCAGGCCAAGAGACCCAGTACTTC

d_call: TRBD2
clone_size: once
v_call: TRBV5-6
j_call: TRBJ2-5
cdr3_aa: CASSLRGGGETQYF
cdr3_nt: TGTGCCAGCAGCTTACGGGGGGGCGGAGAGACCCAGTACTTC

d_call: -
clone_size: few
v_call: TRBV7-8
j_call: TRBJ2-7
cdr3_aa: CASSLYGQDYEQYF
cdr3_nt: TGTGCCAGCAGCTTATATGGGCAGGATTACGAGCAGTACTTC

d_call: -
clone_size: -
v_call: TRBV6-6
j_call: TRBJ1-2
cdr3_aa: CASSGQLNYGYTF
cdr3_nt: TGTGCCAGCAGCGGACAGCTTAACTATGGCTACACCTTC

d_call: TRBD1
clone_size: -
v_call: TRBV18
j_call: TRBJ1-1
cdr3_aa: CASSQRDSTEAFF
cdr3_nt: TGTGCCAGCTCACAACGGGACAGCACTGAAGCTTTCTTT

d_call: TRBD1
clone_size: few
v_call: TRBV7-8
j_call: TRBJ1-3
cdr3_aa: CAVGKGAGAGNTIYF
cdr3_nt: TGTGCCGTCGGGAAGGGGGCAGGGGCTGGAAACACCATATATTTT

d_call: -
clone_size: few
v_call: TRBV4-1
j_call: TRBJ1-3
cdr3_aa: CASSGQGSGNTIYF
cdr3_nt: TGCGCCAGCAGTGGTCAGGGCTCTGGAAACACCATATATTTT

d_call: -
clone_size: -
v_call: TRBV7-2
j_call: TRBJ2-5
cdr3_aa: CASSPSWNSGEETQYF
cdr3_nt: TGTGCCAGCAGCCCCTCATGGAACTCCGGGGAAGAGACCCAGTACTTC

d_call: -
clone_size: -
v_call: TRBV7-2
j_call: TRBJ2-3
cdr3_aa: CASSLKIWDKSTDTQYF
cdr3_nt: TGTGCCAGCAGCTTAAAGATATGGGACAAAAGCACAGATACGCAGTATTTT

d_call: TRBD2
clone_size: -
v_call: TRBV9
j_call: TRBJ2-5
cdr3_aa: CASSVGLAEETQYF
cdr3_nt: TGTGCCAGCAGCGTAGGACTAGCGGAAGAGACCCAGTACTTC

d_call: -
clone_size: -
v_call: TRBV5-1
j_call: TRBJ2-7
cdr3_aa: CASSLGQIDYEQYF
cdr3_nt: TGCGCCAGCAGCTTGGGACAGATCGACTACGAGCAGTACTTC

d_call: TRBD2
clone_size: once
v_call: TRBV29-1
j_call: TRBJ2-5
cdr3_aa: CSVAGTSGGEETQYF
cdr3_nt: TGCAGCGTGGCAGGGACTAGCGGGGGGGAAGAGACCCAGTACTTC

d_call: -
clone_size: -
v_call: TRBV6-1
j_call: TRBJ1-3
cdr3_aa: CASSDRRAGQTWGNTIYF
cdr3_nt: TGTGCCAGCAGTGACCGGCGGGCAGGTCAGACGTGGGGAAACACCATATATTTT